The 24 T cell receptor beta chains below come from one sample, sequenced in a study of blood T cell repertoires in COVID-19. Some clones are missing from TCRdb's copy, which holds only in-frame ones; the method was immunoSEQ multiplex PCR. This table has some 240,000 clones, 80% to 85% appearing once. The sequencing input was PBMCs or T cells enriched from blood (not recorded which). The receptors were gathered from a man aged 45 to 65 who had recovered from COVID-19.

The chain joins TRBV3-1 (or the pseudogene TRBV3-2) to TRBJ1-1; perhaps TRBD1 as D (5 bases). The germline V gene encodes CDR1 LGHDT and CDR2 YNNKEL (reference sequence). V was trimmed by 1 base and J by 1 base, leaving 19 bases between them. CDR3 length: 18 amino acids. CDR3 protein: CASSQARGGPNGNTEAFF. DNA of the CDR3: TGTGCCAGCAGCCAAGCTCGCGGGGGTCCGAACGGGAACACTGAAGCTTTCTTT.

This sequence joins TRBV30 and TRBJ1-6; 8 nucleotides match TRBD1. The germline V gene has CDR1 GTSNPN and CDR2 SVGIG (reference sequence). The CDR3 consists of 13 residues. Germline trimming cut 4 bases from V and 11 bases from J; bases unmatched to any gene: 7. The CDR3: CAWTPGQVAPLHF. Here the CDR3 DNA reads TGTGCCTGGACCCCGGGACAGGTGGCACCCCTCCACTTT. Based on the CDR3 plus reference TRBV30 and TRBJ1-6, the full variable domain is SQTIHQWPATLVQPVGSPLSLECTVEGTSNPNLYWYRQAAGRGLQLLFYSVGIGQISSEVPQNLSASRPQDRQFILSSKKLLLSDSGFYLCAWTPGQVAPLHFGNGTRLTVT.

The CDR3 DNA follows: TGTGCCAGCAGTTTAGTACAGAGCTATGGCTACACCTTC. Its translation: CASSLVQSYGYTF. The V gene is TRBV12-3 or TRBV12-4, the J gene TRBJ1-2; no clear D. The CDR3 spans 13 residues. V was cut by 1 base and J by 4 bases, with 7 bases left in between.

The count of this clone is one. The chain has TRBV7-2 and TRBJ2-3; 8 bases agree with TRBD2. The CDR3 is made up of 18 amino acids. Trimming at V came to 4 bases and at J to 4 bases, leaving 16 bases not matched to a gene. The germline CDR1 and CDR2 sequences are SGHTA and FQGNSA. The CDR3 protein is CASSSLEWLAGIADTQYF. CDR3 nucleotide sequence: TGTGCCAGCAGCTCCTTGGAGTGGCTAGCGGGTATCGCAGATACGCAGTATTTT. The complete variable domain, with remaining parts taken from reference TRBV7-2 and TRBJ2-3, reads GAGVSQSPSNKVTEKGKDVELRCDPISGHTALYWYRQSLGQGLEFLIYFQGNSAPDKSGLPSDRFSAERTGGSVSTLTIQRTQQEDSAVYLCASSSLEWLAGIADTQYFGPGTRLTVL.

DNA for the CDR3: TGTGCCACGGGGACAGGGTTAGATACGCAGTATTTT. This gives the protein CATGTGLDTQYF. This chain connects TRBV19 to TRBJ2-3; 9 bases line up with TRBD1. The germline gives CDR1 LNHDA, CDR2 SQIVND (reference sequence). CDR3 size: 12 residues. With V trimmed by 10 bases and J by 5 bases, 4 bases remained unmatched.

This chain's CDR3 is CASSVDGTSRNEQFF. As DNA, the CDR3 is TGTGCCAGCAGCGTAGATGGGACTAGTAGGAATGAGCAGTTCTTC. This rearrangement joins TRBV7-6 to TRBJ2-1, with 8 bases fitting TRBD2. Per germline, CDR1 SGHVS and CDR2 FNYEAQ. This CDR3 is built from 15 residues. Trimming took 5 bases from V and 7 from J; bases not matched to a gene: 10.

This clone has just one count. The chain carries TRBV24-1 and TRBJ2-3, with D maybe TRBD2 (5 bases). CDR3 length equals 16 residues. Germline CDR1 is KGHDR and CDR2 is SFDVKD. Trimming pared 3 bases from V and 3 bases from J, leaving 15 bases between. CDR3 protein: CATSDAGNDWTDTQYF. The CDR3 DNA sequence: TGTGCCACCAGTGATGCCGGGAACGATTGGACAGATACGCAGTATTTT.

This chain connects TRBV19 to TRBJ1-5, with a weak D call TRBD1 (5 bases). V gave up 4 bases and J gave up 2 bases, with 15 bases separating them. CDR1 and CDR2 from the germline V gene are LNHDA and SQIVND (reference sequence). The CDR3 runs to 16 residues. The CDR3 protein is CASSRWQGIGNQPQHF. The CDR3 nucleotides read TGTGCCAGTAGTAGGTGGCAGGGCATCGGCAATCAGCCCCAGCATTTT.

V is TRBV2 and J is TRBJ2-5, with D maybe TRBD1 (7 bases). V lost 7 bases to trimming and J lost 5 bases, with 14 bases between them. The CDR3 length is 13 residues. Germline V gives CDR1 SNHLY, CDR2 FYNNEI. CDR3 protein: CASIQGGPETQYF. As DNA, the CDR3 is TGTGCCAGCATCCAGGGGGGCCCGGAGACCCAGTACTTC.

This chain connects TRBV6-5 to TRBJ2-7; possible D gene TRBD2, 7 bases. This CDR3 has 15 amino acids. The V end lost 0 bases, the J end lost 4 bases, and 13 bases lay between the germline ends. Germline V gives CDR1 MNHEY, CDR2 SVGAGI. CDR3 nucleotide sequence: TGTGCCAGCAGTTACTCGGGGGGGGCAGATTACGAGCAGTACTTC. This gives the protein CASSYSGGADYEQYF.

The V and J genes are TRBV7-2 and TRBJ1-6; 7 bases align to TRBD1. Germline CDR1 is SGHTA and CDR2 is FQGNSA. V gave up 1 base and J gave up 9 bases; unmatched junction bases: 6. The CDR3 consists of 15 residues. The DNA of the CDR3 is TGTGCCAGCAGCTTAGGGGACAGTTTAAGTTCACCCCTCCACTTT. This sequence encodes CASSLGDSLSSPLHF.

The chain has TRBV2 and TRBJ1-1, with 10 bases matching TRBD1. This CDR3 comprises 15 residues. Germline CDR1 and CDR2: SNHLY and FYNNEI. With V trimmed by 6 bases and J by 3 bases, 7 bases remained unmatched. The CDR3 sequence: CASRPRTGGYTEAFF. The CDR3 DNA reads as TGTGCCAGCAGACCTAGGACAGGGGGGTACACTGAAGCTTTCTTT.

The chain joins TRBV27 to TRBJ1-5; D is undetermined. The CDR3 contains 13 residues. V lost 3 bases to trimming and J lost 3 bases, with 6 bases between them. From germline, CDR1 is MNHEY and CDR2 SMNVEV (reference sequence). The CDR3 protein is CASSLGYNQPQHF. CDR3 nucleotide sequence: TGTGCCAGCAGTTTGGGCTACAATCAGCCCCAGCATTTT.

This sequence joins TRBV5-1 and TRBJ1-6, with 9 bases lining up with TRBD1. The length of the CDR3 is 16 residues. Germline CDR1 SGHRS, CDR2 YFSETQ. V gave up 0 bases and J gave up 10 bases; unmatched junction bases: 8. The CDR3 nucleotides read TGCGCCAGCAGCTTGGGAAGCGGGACAGGGACGTCACCCCTCCACTTT. Translating gives CASSLGSGTGTSPLHF.

The chain's CDR3 is CASSQGLVSEQYF. CDR3 coding DNA: TGCGCCAGCAGCCAAGGACTAGTTAGCGAGCAGTACTTC. The V and J genes are TRBV4-3 and TRBJ2-7; D is possibly TRBD2 (6 bases). Germline V gene lookup returns CDR1 LGHNA and CDR2 YSLEER. Between the trimmed V and J ends, which lost 1 base and 6 bases, there was a span of 10 bases. This CDR3 has 13 amino acids.

The rearrangement joins TRBV29-1 to TRBJ1-1, with 10 bases aligning to TRBD1. The CDR3 covers 15 residues. In germline, CDR1 is SQVTM, CDR2 ANQGSEA. Trimming removed 7 bases from V and 2 bases from J; junction bases left unmatched: 10. Written as DNA, the CDR3 is TGCAGCGCCGACCCGGGACAGGGGTATAACACTGAAGCTTTCTTT. Translation gives CSADPGQGYNTEAFF. Variable domain in full (rest from reference TRBV29-1 and TRBJ1-1): SAVISQKPSRDICQRGTSLTIQCQVDSQVTMMFWYRQQPGQSLTLIATANQGSEATYESGFVIDKFPISRPNLTFSTLTVSNMSPEDSSIYLCSADPGQGYNTEAFFGQGTRLTVV.

Only one count was recorded for this clone. This chain links TRBV15 with TRBJ2-1; TRBD2 agrees at 9 bases. This CDR3 contains 15 residues. V trimming: 3 bases; J trimming: 3 bases; junction bases outside the gene matches: 3. CDR1 is LNHNV and CDR2 is YYDKDF in the germline V gene (reference sequence). The chain's CDR3 is CATSRTSGLYNEQFF. In DNA form, the CDR3 reads TGTGCCACCAGCAGGACTAGCGGCCTCTACAATGAGCAGTTCTTC.

This chain connects TRBV10-1 to TRBJ1-5, with TRBD1 matching 8 bases. Per germline, CDR1 WNHNN and CDR2 SYGVQD (reference sequence). CDR3 size: 20 residues. V lost 10 bases, J lost 6 bases, and 29 bases stayed unmatched. The CDR3 DNA is TGCGCCACGTGTATCCGGGACAGGCGGTCTGGGGCGATCCCGCGTCAGCCCCAGCATTTT. Protein: CATCIRDRRSGAIPRQPQHF.

The V call is TRBV20-1, the J call TRBJ1-6; D might be TRBD1 (5 bases). CDR3 length: 15 residues. Trimming removed 3 bases at V and 7 bases at J, with 16 bases between. CDR1 DFQATT and CDR2 SNEGSKA come from the germline V gene (reference sequence). CDR3 in DNA: TGCAGTGCTAGTTACGGGGGGGATAGAAATTCACCCCTCCACTTT. Translated, it gives CSASYGGDRNSPLHF.

This clone was recorded only once. The CDR3 DNA follows: TGCGCCAGCAGTGAGTCGACGGGGGTGAACACTGAAGCTTTCTTT. Translating gives CASSESTGVNTEAFF. The V call is TRBV10-1, the J call TRBJ1-1; tentatively, D is TRBD1 (5 bases). Germline V gives CDR1 WNHNN, CDR2 SYGVQD (reference sequence). CDR3 length: 15 residues. V lost 0 bases and J lost 0, with 8 bases in between.

Comment on this clone: This CDR3 is also generated by other DNA sequences in the sample. The chain recombines TRBV5-1 with TRBJ2-3, with unresolved D. The V gene lost 5 bases and the J gene lost 0 bases, with 4 bases spanning the gap. Germline V gene sequence: CDR1 SGHRS, CDR2 YFSETQ. The CDR3 sequence is 12 residues long. The CDR3 DNA sequence: TGCGCCAGCAGAACTAGCACAGATACGCAGTATTTT. It is translated as CASRTSTDTQYF. The full variable domain, in which reference TRBV5-1 and TRBJ2-3 provide the parts outside the CDR3, is KAGVTQTPRYLIKTRGQQVTLSCSPISGHRSVSWYQQTPGQGLQFLFEYFSETQRNKGNFPGRFSGRQFSNSRSEMNVSTLELGDSALYLCASRTSTDTQYFGPGTRLTVL.

J is TRBJ1-3 and V is TRBV7-8; no firm D call. This CDR3 comprises 17 residues. V lost 5 bases and J 3 bases, leaving 20 bases between the germline ends. Germline V gives CDR1 SGHVS, CDR2 FQNEAQ. This chain's CDR3 is CASSRTPVRSFGNTIYF. The CDR3 coding sequence is TGTGCCAGCAGCCGTACACCCGTTAGGAGTTTTGGAAACACCATATATTTT.

This sequence joins TRBV19 and TRBJ2-2; 7 bases are a match to TRBD2. J lost 0 bases, V lost 3 bases, and 4 bases had no gene match. Germline CDR1 is LNHDA and CDR2 is SQIVND (reference sequence). This CDR3 has 16 residues. The CDR3 loop reads CASSISLAANTGELFF. The CDR3 DNA follows: TGTGCCAGTAGTATTTCGCTAGCGGCGAACACCGGGGAGCTGTTTTTT.

This clone was seen just once. CDR3 in DNA: TGTGCCAGCAGCGGAGCTGGACAGGGGACCTCACCCCTCCACTTT. It codes for CASSGAGQGTSPLHF. This sequence joins TRBV11-3 and TRBJ1-6; 9 bases align to TRBD1. CDR1 is SGHNT, CDR2 YENEEA, per germline. The CDR3 covers 15 residues. V shed 5 bases, J shed 10 bases, and the junction held 9 bases outside the gene matches.